These 8 T cell receptor beta chains originate from one sample sequenced in a study of blood T cell repertoires in COVID-19. Assay: immunoSEQ multiplex PCR; the TCRdb copy retains only in-frame clones and omits some. The sample gives about 220,000 clones, 84% of which show up once; 4.5% to 5.5% is in the top ten. Sequencing used peripheral blood. These receptor sequences come from a woman aged 55-69 years who had recovered from COVID-19.

DNA for the CDR3: TGTGCCAGCAGCTTAGCGCCGTCGGACACTGAAGCTTTCTTT. Its protein is CASSLAPSDTEAFF. The chain links TRBV11-2 to TRBJ1-1, with D hard to call. This CDR3 comprises 14 residues. Germline lookup yields CDR1 SGHAT and CDR2 FQNNGV. Trimming left V 1 base short and J 3 bases short, with 9 bases between.

The chain uses TRBV27 and TRBJ2-7; D is uncertain. The length of the CDR3 is 13 residues. Per germline, CDR1 MNHEY and CDR2 SMNVEV (reference sequence). Trimming removed 5 bases from V and 3 bases from J, with 11 bases in between. The CDR3 here is CASSRQAYYEQYF. The CDR3 DNA sequence: TGTGCCAGCAGTAGGCAGGCCTACTACGAGCAGTACTTC.

The chain has TRBV18 and TRBJ1-1; no clear D. This CDR3 has 16 amino acids. Trimming pared 2 bases from V and 5 bases from J, leaving 18 bases between. Germline CDR1 reads KGHSH; CDR2 reads LQKENI. CDR3 DNA sequence: TGTGCCAGCTCACCAGTTGGTAGGGTCCGGGAAACTGAAGCTTTCTTT. Translated, it gives CASSPVGRVRETEAFF. Full variable domain (remainder filled in from reference TRBV18 and TRBJ1-1): NAGVMQNPRHLVRRRGQEARLRCSPMKGHSHVYWYRQLPEEGLKFMVYLQKENIIDESGMPKERFSAEFPKEGPSILRIQQVVRGDSAAYFCASSPVGRVRETEAFFGQGTRLTVV.

The V and J genes are TRBV5-4 and TRBJ1-6; 10 nucleotides agree with TRBD1. CDR3 length equals 15 residues. Germline V lookup: CDR1 SGHNT, CDR2 YYREEE (reference sequence). Unmatched junction bases numbered 8, after V lost 4 bases and J lost 10 bases. The CDR3 region has the DNA TGTGCCAGCAGCCCTGGACAGGGGGTGTACTCACCCCTCCACTTT. Its protein is CASSPGQGVYSPLHF.

This chain links TRBV19 with TRBJ2-6, with D uncertain. The length of the CDR3 is 16 residues. In germline, CDR1 is LNHDA, CDR2 SQIVND (reference sequence). The germline V and J ends were trimmed by 3 bases and 4 bases, with 13 bases remaining between them. CDR3 in amino acids: CASSIVVLAGANVLTF. The CDR3 coding sequence is TGTGCCAGTAGTATTGTGGTGTTGGCCGGGGCCAACGTCCTGACTTTC.

This clone was recorded a few times. V usage is TRBV18 and J usage is TRBJ2-2, with TRBD1 matching over 9 bases. This CDR3 is 15 amino acids long. CDR1 and CDR2 (germline): KGHSH, LQKENI. V dropped 2 bases and J dropped 9; count of bases not matched to a gene: 7. The CDR3 spells CASSPRTGEDRELFF. In DNA form, the CDR3 reads TGTGCCAGCTCACCAAGGACAGGGGAGGACCGGGAGCTGTTTTTT.

The CDR3 here is CATSVSFQRPFKLSYNEQFF. In nucleotides, the CDR3 is TGTGCCACCAGTGTAAGTTTCCAGCGGCCCTTTAAATTATCCTACAATGAGCAGTTCTTC. The chain employs TRBV24-1 and TRBJ2-1; D may be TRBD2 (5 bases). Germline V gene sequence: CDR1 KGHDR, CDR2 SFDVKD. Trimming pared 5 bases from V and 1 base from J, leaving 26 bases between. The CDR3 has 20 residues.

V and J are TRBV2 and TRBJ2-5, with 13 bases aligning to TRBD2. V shed 6 bases, J shed 2 bases, and the junction held 3 bases outside the gene matches. Germline V gene sequence: CDR1 SNHLY, CDR2 FYNNEI. This CDR3 has 15 amino acids. The CDR3 reads CASSQTSGGQETQYF. CDR3 in DNA: TGTGCCAGCAGCCAGACTAGCGGGGGGCAAGAGACCCAGTACTTC.